Below, 5 T cell receptor beta chains from the same sample are listed, as sequenced in a study of immune cell composition in non-small cell lung cancer. Data came from immunoSEQ multiplex PCR; TCRdb stores just in-frame clones and leaves some out. This sample has roughly 3,800 clones; approximately 80% occur once, and the top ten carry 6.5% to 9%. Source material: lung tumor tissue. These receptor sequences come from a human donor with non-small cell lung cancer.

The V call is TRBV15, the J call TRBJ2-7; 9 bases fit TRBD1. Germline loops: CDR1 LNHNV, CDR2 YYDKDF (reference sequence). V shed 1 base, J shed 5 bases, and the junction held 3 bases outside the gene matches. The CDR3 length is 14 residues. Here the CDR3 reads CATSRGQGEDEQYF. CDR3 in DNA: TGTGCCACCAGCAGAGGACAGGGGGAAGACGAGCAGTACTTC.

This chain joins TRBV6-5 and TRBJ1-1; 7 nucleotides match TRBD1. V lost 2 bases and J lost 2; bases outside the gene matches: 8. CDR1 and CDR2 (germline): MNHEY, SVGAGI. The CDR3 sequence is 16 residues long. CDR3 nucleotides: TGTGCCAGCAGTTACGGAGAGACAGGGATTAACACTGAAGCTTTCTTT. It yields the protein CASSYGETGINTEAFF.

The chain links TRBV11-2 to TRBJ1-6, with a possible D match to TRBD1 (5 bases). V was pared by 2 bases and J by 10 bases, with 12 bases between. Germline V CDR1 and CDR2: SGHAT, FQNNGV. This CDR3 region has 14 residues. CDR3 sequence (DNA): TGTGCCAGCAGCTTAAGGGTGGAGGGGTCACCCCTCCACTTT. It is translated as CASSLRVEGSPLHF.

The chain carries TRBV19 and TRBJ2-5; D might be TRBD1 (5 bases). The CDR3 has 13 residues. CDR1 and CDR2 from the germline V gene are LNHDA and SQIVND (reference sequence). The chain's CDR3 is CASSPGLQETQYF. In DNA, the CDR3 is TGTGCATCAAGTCCAGGGCTACAAGAGACCCAGTACTTC.

CDR3 residues: CASSRSTSGGPYNEQFF. As DNA, the CDR3 is TGTGCCAGCAGCCGGTCCACTAGCGGGGGGCCTTACAATGAGCAGTTCTTC. This chain uses TRBV13 with TRBJ2-1; 12 positions agree with TRBD2. J lost 4 bases, V lost 5 bases, and 9 bases had no gene match. The CDR3 has 17 residues. CDR1 is PRHDT and CDR2 is FYEKMQ in the germline V gene (reference sequence).